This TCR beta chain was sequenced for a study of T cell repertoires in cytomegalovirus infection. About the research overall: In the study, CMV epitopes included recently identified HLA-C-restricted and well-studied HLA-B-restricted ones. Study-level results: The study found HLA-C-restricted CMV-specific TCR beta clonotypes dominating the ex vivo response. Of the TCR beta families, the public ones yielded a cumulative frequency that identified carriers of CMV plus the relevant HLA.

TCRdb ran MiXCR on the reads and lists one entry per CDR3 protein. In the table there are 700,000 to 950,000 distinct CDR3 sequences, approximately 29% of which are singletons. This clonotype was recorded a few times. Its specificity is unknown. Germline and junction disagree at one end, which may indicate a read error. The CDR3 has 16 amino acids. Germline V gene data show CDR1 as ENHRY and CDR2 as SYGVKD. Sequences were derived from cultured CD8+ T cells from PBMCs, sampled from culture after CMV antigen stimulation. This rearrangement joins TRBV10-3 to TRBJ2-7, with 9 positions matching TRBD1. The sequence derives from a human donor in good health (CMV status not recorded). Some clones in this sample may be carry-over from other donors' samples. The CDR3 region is CAISDRDRDLRADGDF. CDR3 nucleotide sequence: TGTGCCATCAGTGACCGGGACAGGGATCTACGAGCGGATGGGGACTTC.